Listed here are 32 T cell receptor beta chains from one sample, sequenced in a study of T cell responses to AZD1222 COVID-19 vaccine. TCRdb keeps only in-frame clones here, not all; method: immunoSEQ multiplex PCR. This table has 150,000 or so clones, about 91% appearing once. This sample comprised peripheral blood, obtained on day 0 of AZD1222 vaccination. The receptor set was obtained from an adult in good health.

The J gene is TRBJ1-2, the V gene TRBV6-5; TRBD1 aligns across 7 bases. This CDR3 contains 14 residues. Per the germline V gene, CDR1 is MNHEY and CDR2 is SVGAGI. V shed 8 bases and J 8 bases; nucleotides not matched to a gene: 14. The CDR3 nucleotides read TGTGCCAGCCGCGAGGGGGCCGGACCCATAGGCTACACCTTC. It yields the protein CASREGAGPIGYTF.

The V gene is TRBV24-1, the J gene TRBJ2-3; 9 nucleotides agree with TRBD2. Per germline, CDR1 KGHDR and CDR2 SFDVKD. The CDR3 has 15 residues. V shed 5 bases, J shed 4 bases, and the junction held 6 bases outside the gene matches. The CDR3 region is CATSVAGGGPDTQYF. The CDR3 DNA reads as TGTGCCACCAGTGTTGCGGGAGGGGGTCCAGATACGCAGTATTTT.

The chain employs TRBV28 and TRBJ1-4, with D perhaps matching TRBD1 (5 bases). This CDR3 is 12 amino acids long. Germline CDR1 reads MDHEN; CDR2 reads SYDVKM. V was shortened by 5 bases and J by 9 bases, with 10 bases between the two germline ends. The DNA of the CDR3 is TGTGCCAGCAGTCAGACAGAAAAAAAACTGTTTTTT. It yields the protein CASSQTEKKLFF.

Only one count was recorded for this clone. CDR3 protein: CASSRGSGQGGANVLTF. The CDR3 region has the DNA TGTGCCAGCAGCAGAGGGAGTGGGCAAGGTGGGGCCAACGTCCTGACTTTC. This chain connects TRBV7-3 to TRBJ2-6; maybe TRBD2 (5 bases). CDR1 SGHTA and CDR2 FQGTGA come from the germline V gene. This CDR3 comprises 17 residues. V dropped 5 bases and J dropped 3 bases, with 17 bases sitting between them.

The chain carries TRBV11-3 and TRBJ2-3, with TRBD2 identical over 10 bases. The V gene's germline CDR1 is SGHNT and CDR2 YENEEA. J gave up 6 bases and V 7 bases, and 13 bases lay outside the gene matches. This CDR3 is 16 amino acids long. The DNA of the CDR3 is TGTGCCAGCACCCTGAGGATAGCGGGAGGATGGGATACGCAGTATTTT. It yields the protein CASTLRIAGGWDTQYF. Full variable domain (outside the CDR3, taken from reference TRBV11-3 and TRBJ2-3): EAGVVQSPRYKIIEKKQPVAFWCNPISGHNTLYWYLQNLGQGPELLIRYENEEAVDDSQLPKDRFSAERLKGVDSTLKIQPAELGDSAVYLCASTLRIAGGWDTQYFGPGTRLTVL.

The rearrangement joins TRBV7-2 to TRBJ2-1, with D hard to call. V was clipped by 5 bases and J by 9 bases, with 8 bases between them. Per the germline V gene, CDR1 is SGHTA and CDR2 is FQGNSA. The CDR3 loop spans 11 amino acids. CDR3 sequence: CASSPGGEQFF. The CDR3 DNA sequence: TGTGCCAGCAGCCCGGGCGGTGAGCAGTTCTTC.

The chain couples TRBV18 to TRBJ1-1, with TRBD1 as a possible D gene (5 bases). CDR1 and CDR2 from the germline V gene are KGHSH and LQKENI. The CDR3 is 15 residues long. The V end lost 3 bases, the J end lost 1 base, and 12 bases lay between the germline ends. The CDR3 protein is CASSPQGTKNTEAFF. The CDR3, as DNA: TGTGCCAGCTCACCTCAGGGAACCAAGAACACTGAAGCTTTCTTT.

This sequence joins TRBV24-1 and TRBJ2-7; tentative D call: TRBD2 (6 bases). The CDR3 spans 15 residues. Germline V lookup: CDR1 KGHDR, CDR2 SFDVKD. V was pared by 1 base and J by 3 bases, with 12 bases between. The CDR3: CATSDFSGGSYEQYF. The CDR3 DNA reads TGTGCCACCAGTGATTTCTCCGGAGGGAGCTACGAGCAGTACTTC.

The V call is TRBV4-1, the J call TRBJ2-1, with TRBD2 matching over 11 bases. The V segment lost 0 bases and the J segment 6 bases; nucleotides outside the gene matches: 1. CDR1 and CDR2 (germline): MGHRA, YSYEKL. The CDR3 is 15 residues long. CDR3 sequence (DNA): TGCGCCAGCAGCCAAGAGGGACTAGCGGCCAATGAGCAGTTCTTC. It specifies CASSQEGLAANEQFF.

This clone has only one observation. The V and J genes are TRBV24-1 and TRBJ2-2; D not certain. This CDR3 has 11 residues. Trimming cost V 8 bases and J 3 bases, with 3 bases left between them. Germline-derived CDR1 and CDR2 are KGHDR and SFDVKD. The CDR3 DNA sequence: TGTGCCACCAAGGACACCGGGGAGCTGTTTTTT. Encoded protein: CATKDTGELFF.

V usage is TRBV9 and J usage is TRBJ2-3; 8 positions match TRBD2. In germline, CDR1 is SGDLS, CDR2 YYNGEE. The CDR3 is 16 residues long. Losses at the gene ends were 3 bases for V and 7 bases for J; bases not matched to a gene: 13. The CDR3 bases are TGTGCCAGCAGCGCCCGGGGGGGATCACTCGGGAATACGCAGTATTTT. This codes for CASSARGGSLGNTQYF.

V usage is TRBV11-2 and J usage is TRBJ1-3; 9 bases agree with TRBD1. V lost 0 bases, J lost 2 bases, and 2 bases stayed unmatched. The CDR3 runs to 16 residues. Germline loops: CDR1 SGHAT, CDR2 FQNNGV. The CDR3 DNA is TGTGCCAGCAGCTTAGAAGGACAGGGGACTGGAAACACCATATATTTT. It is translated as CASSLEGQGTGNTIYF.

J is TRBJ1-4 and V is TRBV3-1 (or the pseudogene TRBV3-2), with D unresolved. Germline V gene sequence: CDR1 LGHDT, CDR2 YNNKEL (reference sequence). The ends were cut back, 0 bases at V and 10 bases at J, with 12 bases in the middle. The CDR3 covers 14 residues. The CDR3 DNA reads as TGTGCCAGCAGCCAAGAAGCGATGGTACCAAAACTGTTTTTT. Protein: CASSQEAMVPKLFF.

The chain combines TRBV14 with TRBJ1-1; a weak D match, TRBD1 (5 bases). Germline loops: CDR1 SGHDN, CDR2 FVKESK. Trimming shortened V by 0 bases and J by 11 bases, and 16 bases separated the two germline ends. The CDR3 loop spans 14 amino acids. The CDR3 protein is CASSQDNPGGRAFF. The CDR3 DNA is TGTGCCAGCAGCCAAGATAACCCCGGGGGGAGGGCTTTCTTT.

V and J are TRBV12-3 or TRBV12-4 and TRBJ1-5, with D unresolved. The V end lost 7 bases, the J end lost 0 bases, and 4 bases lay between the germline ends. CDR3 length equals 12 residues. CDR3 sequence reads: CASTYSNQPQHF. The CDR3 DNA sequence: TGTGCCAGCACGTATAGCAATCAGCCCCAGCATTTT.

The CDR3 region is CASSDSFNEKLFF. The CDR3 bases are TGTGCCAGTTCGGACTCCTTTAATGAAAAACTGTTTTTT. This sequence joins TRBV4-2 and TRBJ1-4, with D hard to call. Germline V gene data show CDR1 as LGHNA and CDR2 as YNFKEQ. The ends were cut back, 9 bases at V and 4 bases at J, with 12 bases in the middle. The CDR3 extends over 13 amino acids.

CDR3 amino acids: CATRGTELNTEAFF. In nucleotides, the CDR3 is TGTGCCACCAGGGGGACAGAGTTGAACACTGAAGCTTTCTTT. The rearrangement links TRBV24-1 to TRBJ1-1; 7 nucleotides align to TRBD1. CDR3 length equals 14 residues. J was trimmed by 0 bases and V by 7 bases; bases with no gene match: 4. Looked up from germline, CDR1 is KGHDR and CDR2 is SFDVKD.

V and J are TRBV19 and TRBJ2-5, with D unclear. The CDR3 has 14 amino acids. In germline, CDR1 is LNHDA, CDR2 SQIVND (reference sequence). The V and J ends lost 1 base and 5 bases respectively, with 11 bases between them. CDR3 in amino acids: CASSIGTNRETQYF. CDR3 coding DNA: TGTGCCAGTAGTATAGGGACGAATAGGGAGACCCAGTACTTC.

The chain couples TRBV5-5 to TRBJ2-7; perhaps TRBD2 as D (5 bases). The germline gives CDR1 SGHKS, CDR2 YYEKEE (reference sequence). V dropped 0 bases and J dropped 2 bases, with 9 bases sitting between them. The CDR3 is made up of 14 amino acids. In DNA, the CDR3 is TGTGCCAGCAGCTTGGCCCAGCGGACCTACGAGCAGTACTTC. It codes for CASSLAQRTYEQYF.

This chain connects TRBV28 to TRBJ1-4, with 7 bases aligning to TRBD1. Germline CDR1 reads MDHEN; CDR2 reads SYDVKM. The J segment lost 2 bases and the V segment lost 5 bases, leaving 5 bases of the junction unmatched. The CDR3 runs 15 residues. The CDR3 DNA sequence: TGTGCCAGCAGTCTGGGACAGTACACTAATGAAAAACTGTTTTTT. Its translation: CASSLGQYTNEKLFF.

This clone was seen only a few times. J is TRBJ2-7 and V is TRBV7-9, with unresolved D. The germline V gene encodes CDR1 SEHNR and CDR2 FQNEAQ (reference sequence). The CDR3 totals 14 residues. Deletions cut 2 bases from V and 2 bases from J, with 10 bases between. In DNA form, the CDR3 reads TGTGCCAGCAGCTTATCGGTATCGCCCTACGAGCAGTACTTC. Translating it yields CASSLSVSPYEQYF.

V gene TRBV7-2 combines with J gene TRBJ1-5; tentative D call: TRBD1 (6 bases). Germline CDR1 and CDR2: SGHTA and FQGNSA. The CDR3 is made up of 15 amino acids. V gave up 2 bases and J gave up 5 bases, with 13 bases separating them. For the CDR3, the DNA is TGTGCCAGCAGCTTAATGGGGGGCAGCGATCAGCCCCAGCATTTT. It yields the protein CASSLMGGSDQPQHF.

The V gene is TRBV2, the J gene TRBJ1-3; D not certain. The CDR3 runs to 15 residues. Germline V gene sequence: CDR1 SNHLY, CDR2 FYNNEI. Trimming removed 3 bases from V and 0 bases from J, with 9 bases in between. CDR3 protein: CASSDSRLSGNTIYF. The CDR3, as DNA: TGTGCCAGCAGTGACTCCAGGCTCTCTGGAAACACCATATATTTT.

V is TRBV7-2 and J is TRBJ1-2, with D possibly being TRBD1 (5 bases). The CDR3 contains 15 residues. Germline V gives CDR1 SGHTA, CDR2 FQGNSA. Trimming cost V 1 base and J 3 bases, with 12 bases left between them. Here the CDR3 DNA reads TGTGCCAGCAGCTTAGTGGGGCAAATTGACTATGGCTACACCTTC. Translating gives CASSLVGQIDYGYTF. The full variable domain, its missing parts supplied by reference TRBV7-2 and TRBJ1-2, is GAGVSQSPSNKVTEKGKDVELRCDPISGHTALYWYRQSLGQGLEFLIYFQGNSAPDKSGLPSDRFSAERTGGSVSTLTIQRTQQEDSAVYLCASSLVGQIDYGYTFGSGTRLTVV.

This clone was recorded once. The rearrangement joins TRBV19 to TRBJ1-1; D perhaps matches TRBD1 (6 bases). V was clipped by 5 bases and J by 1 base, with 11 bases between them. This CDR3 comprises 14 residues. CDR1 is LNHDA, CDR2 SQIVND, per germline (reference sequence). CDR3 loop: CASSYSRGNTEAFF. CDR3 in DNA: TGTGCCAGTAGTTATTCCAGGGGGAACACTGAAGCTTTCTTT.

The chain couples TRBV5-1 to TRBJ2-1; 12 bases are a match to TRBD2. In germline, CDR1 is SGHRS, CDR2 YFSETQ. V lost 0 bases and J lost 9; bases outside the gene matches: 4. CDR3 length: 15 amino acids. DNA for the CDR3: TGCGCCAGCAGCTTGGGTGGACTAGCGGGGACTGAGCAGTTCTTC. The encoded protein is CASSLGGLAGTEQFF. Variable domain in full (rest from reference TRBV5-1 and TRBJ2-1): KAGVTQTPRYLIKTRGQQVTLSCSPISGHRSVSWYQQTPGQGLQFLFEYFSETQRNKGNFPGRFSGRQFSNSRSEMNVSTLELGDSALYLCASSLGGLAGTEQFFGPGTRLTVL.

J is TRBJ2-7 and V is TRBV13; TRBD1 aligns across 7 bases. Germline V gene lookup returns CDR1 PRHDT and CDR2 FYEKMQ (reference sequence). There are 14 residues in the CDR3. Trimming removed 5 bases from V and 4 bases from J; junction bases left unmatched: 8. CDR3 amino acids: CASSLSTGIYEQYF. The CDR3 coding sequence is TGTGCCAGCAGCCTATCGACAGGGATTTACGAGCAGTACTTC.

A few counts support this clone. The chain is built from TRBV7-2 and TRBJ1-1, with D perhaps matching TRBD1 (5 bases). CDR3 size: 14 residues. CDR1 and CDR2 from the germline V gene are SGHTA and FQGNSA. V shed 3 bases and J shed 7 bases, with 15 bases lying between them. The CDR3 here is CASSLAGLGSEAFF. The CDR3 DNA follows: TGTGCCAGCAGCTTGGCGGGACTGGGGAGTGAAGCTTTCTTT.

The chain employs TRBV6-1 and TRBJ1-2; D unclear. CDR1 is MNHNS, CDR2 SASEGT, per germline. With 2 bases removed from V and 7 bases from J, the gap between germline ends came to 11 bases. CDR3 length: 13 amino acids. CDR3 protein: CASSEKKGIGYTF. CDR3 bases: TGTGCCAGCAGTGAAAAAAAAGGGATTGGCTACACCTTC.

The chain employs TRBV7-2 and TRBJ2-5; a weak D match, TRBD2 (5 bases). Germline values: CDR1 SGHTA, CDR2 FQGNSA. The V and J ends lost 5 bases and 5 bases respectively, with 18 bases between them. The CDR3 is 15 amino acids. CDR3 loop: CASSTWTGSRETQYF. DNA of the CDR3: TGTGCCAGCAGCACGTGGACTGGCTCGAGGGAGACCCAGTACTTC. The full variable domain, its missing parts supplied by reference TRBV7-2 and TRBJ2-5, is GAGVSQSPSNKVTEKGKDVELRCDPISGHTALYWYRQSLGQGLEFLIYFQGNSAPDKSGLPSDRFSAERTGGSVSTLTIQRTQQEDSAVYLCASSTWTGSRETQYFGPGTRLLVL.

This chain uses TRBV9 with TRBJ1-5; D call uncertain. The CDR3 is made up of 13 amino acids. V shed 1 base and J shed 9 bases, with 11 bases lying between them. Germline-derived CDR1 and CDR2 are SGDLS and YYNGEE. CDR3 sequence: CASSVTGVGPQHF. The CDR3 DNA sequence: TGTGCCAGCAGCGTAACCGGCGTCGGGCCCCAGCATTTT.

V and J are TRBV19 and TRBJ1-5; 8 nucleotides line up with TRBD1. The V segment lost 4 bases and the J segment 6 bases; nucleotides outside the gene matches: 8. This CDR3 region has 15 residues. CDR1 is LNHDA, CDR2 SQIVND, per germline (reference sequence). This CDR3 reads CASSTQGGGGQPQHF. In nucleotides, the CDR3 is TGTGCCAGTAGTACACAGGGGGGTGGTGGTCAGCCCCAGCATTTT.